These T cell receptor beta chains were read from a single sample in a study of cytomegalovirus exposure and HLA in healthy donors. Data came from immunoSEQ multiplex PCR; TCRdb stores just in-frame clones and leaves some out. The repertoire includes about 170,000 clones, around 84% of them detected once, and about 2.4% sits in the top ten. The sample was PBMCs. These receptors were obtained from a young man in good health and CMV-seropositive. Each CDR3 is given with its conserved first and last residue. Fields, in order: D gene, J gene, V gene, clone size, CDR3 DNA, CDR3 protein. A D gene is named only where the DNA matches it firmly. Expanded clones get a size class; other rows say once, few or many, or leave the size out.

>TRBD1|TRBJ1-4|TRBV11-3|.
TGTGCCAGCAGCTTCACAGGGGGCGTTGAAAAACTGTTTTTT
CASSFTGGVEKLFF
>TRBD1|TRBJ1-2|TRBV7-8|.
TGTGCCAGCAGCTTAGCGGGACAGATTAACTATGGCTACACCTTC
CASSLAGQINYGYTF
>TRBD2|TRBJ2-1|TRBV27|.
TGTGCCAGCAGTTTGGGGCTAGCGGGAGGACCTCCCTACAATGAGCAGTTCTTC
CASSLGLAGGPPYNEQFF
>TRBD2|TRBJ2-1|TRBV11-2|.
TGTGCCAGCAGCTTATTGGGGGGGGGACTAGCGGGAGTAGGGGAGCAGTTCTTC
CASSLLGGGLAGVGEQFF
>TRBD1|TRBJ1-1|TRBV20-1|.
TGCAGTGCTGGGGACAGTGAAGCTTTCTTT
CSAGDSEAFF
>TRBD1|TRBJ1-1|TRBV14|.
TGTGCCAGCAGTCGACAGGGGGACACTGAAGCTTTCTTT
CASSRQGDTEAFF
>.|TRBJ2-3|TRBV21-1|.
TGTGCCAGCAGCAAAGACCCTGGGGACAGGGCCACAGATACGCAGTATTTT
CASSKDPGDRATDTQYF
>.|TRBJ2-5|TRBV6-6|once
TGTGCCAGCTGGAGGGTCCAAGAGACCCAGTACTTC
CASWRVQETQYF
>TRBD1|TRBJ2-5|TRBV18|.
TGTGCCAGCTCACCAACGCCCAGGGGGCAAGAGACCCAGTACTTC
CASSPTPRGQETQYF
>TRBD1|TRBJ1-2|TRBV16|.
TGTGCCAGCAGCCATCCGGGACAGGGGTCTCGTGGCTACACCTTC
CASSHPGQGSRGYTF